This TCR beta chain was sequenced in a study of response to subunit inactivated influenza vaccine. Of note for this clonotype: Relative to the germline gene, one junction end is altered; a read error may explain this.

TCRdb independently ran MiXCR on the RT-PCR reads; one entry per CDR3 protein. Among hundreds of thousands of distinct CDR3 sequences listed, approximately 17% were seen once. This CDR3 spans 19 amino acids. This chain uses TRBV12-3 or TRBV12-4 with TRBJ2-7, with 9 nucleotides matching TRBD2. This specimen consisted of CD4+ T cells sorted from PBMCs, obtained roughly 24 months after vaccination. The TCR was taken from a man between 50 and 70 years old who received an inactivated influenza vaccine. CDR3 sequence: CAISLFVLAEERGVYEQYF. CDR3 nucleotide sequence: TGTGCCATCAGTTTGTTCGTACTAGCGGAAGAGCGGGGGGTTTACGAGCAGTACTTC.